This paragraph reports one T cell receptor beta chain. The target of this receptor is not known. It has no much larger one-base neighbor in the sample; base qualities were not kept. The entry originates in a study of T cells and copy number aberrations in small-cell lung cancer (dated by TCRdb to the early 2020s). About the study as a whole: Whole-exome sequencing of the same tumor regions was paired with TCR repertoire sequencing so that T cell metrics could be related to mutations and copy number aberrations. Tumor TCR data were available for approximately 17 patients, and 13 to 15 patients had TCR data from both tumor and normal tissue.

The donors were limited-stage small-cell lung cancer patients who had surgical resection in Hangzhou, China, between the late 2000s and the early 2020s. Every donor went straight to surgery with no preoperative chemotherapy or radiotherapy, and no donor was given immunotherapy either before or after surgery. All 20 or so patients in the sequenced cohort were identified as smokers or heavy second-hand smokers. Adjacent normal lung tissue was taken at least 2 cm away from the tumor margin, and two pathologists confirmed morphologically that the tissue was free of malignant cells. To characterize T cell repertoire heterogeneity, the study applied multi-region TCR-beta sequencing to resected limited-stage small-cell lung cancers and to tumor-adjacent lung tissue. The AllPrep DNA/RNA FFPE Kit (Qiagen) was used to extract genomic DNA from FFPE tissue. Using multiplexed V- and J-gene primers, the immunoSEQ hsTCRB Kit amplified TCR-beta CDR3 regions from genomic DNA. Unique DNA barcodes were added in a second PCR, and the samples were pooled together with a negative control and a positive control. The pooled TCR-beta libraries were sequenced using a 150-cycle paired-end protocol on an Illumina MiSeq. The authors processed their data as follows. Raw sequencing data were processed by Adaptive Biotechnologies into a report containing normalized, annotated TCR-beta repertoires. T-cell density was computed as TCR-beta templates normalized to usable DNA, which was estimated by amplifying housekeeping genes. Richness counted unique rearrangements, and clonality was defined as 1 minus Pielou's evenness. Entries here come from immuneACCESS through TCRdb and include only in-frame sequences with V and J called. Some clones fail to appear in such tables; in the studies checked, an unresolved V gene covers under half of the shortfall, and the cause of the remainder is unknown. The V and J calls and clone size were taken over from that table, and D and trimming were inferred from the DNA. The sample profile shows roughly 2,200 clones; around three quarters of them were found once. The biggest ten clones account for over 7.5% of the sample.

The CDR3 goes from the cysteine to the phenylalanine over 12 residues. Only the CDR3 region is kept as DNA, spanning 36 bases read in frame from base 1. V is clipped by 3 bases and J by 7 bases, and the sequence between their germline boundaries is 9 bases long. In the germline V gene, CDR1 corresponds to KGHSH and CDR2 to LQKENI. Overall study outcomes, separate from this receptor: All specimens consisted of formalin-fixed paraffin-embedded tissue, which is known to introduce sequencing artifacts. A small sample size, resulting from surgical resection being uncommon in small-cell lung cancer, limited the study, and the findings need validation. Tumors had lower T-cell density, richness and clonality than adjacent lung tissue, though the difference in density was not significant.

The rearrangement combines TRBV18 with TRBJ1-1; TRBD1 could be the D gene, as 5 bases match. The clonotype was recovered from a woman aged 60 to 75 with small cell lung cancer. Material: normal tissue next to the tumor. This receptor has the CDR3 CASSPLRGEAFF. The DNA sequence reads TGTGCCAGCTCACCCCTGAGGGGTGAAGCTTTCTTT.